The 20 T cell receptor beta chains below all came from one sample that was sequenced in a study of shared clonotypes between healthy human individuals. Produced via immunoSEQ multiplex PCR; TCRdb's table is partial and in-frame only. The table has hundreds of thousands of clones, roughly four fifths seen once. The sample comprised PBMCs. The receptor set was obtained from a woman aged 40-49 years in good health. Some clones in this sample may be carry-over from other donors' samples.

This clone was counted only a few times. This sequence joins TRBV19 and TRBJ2-1, with TRBD1 identical over 7 bases. This CDR3 comprises 13 residues. V trimming: 3 bases; J trimming: 4 bases; junction bases outside the gene matches: 0. Germline V lookup: CDR1 LNHDA, CDR2 SQIVND (reference sequence). CDR3 coding DNA: TGTGCCAGTAGTATGGGACAGTACAATGAGCAGTTCTTC. This sequence encodes CASSMGQYNEQFF.

This clone was found a few times. The CDR3, as DNA: TGTGCCAGCACCCGAGGGGAAATGAACCAAGAGACCCAGTACTTC. Amino acids: CASTRGEMNQETQYF. The chain carries TRBV13 and TRBJ2-5; either TRBD1 or TRBD2 may fit D (5 bases each). The germline V and J ends were trimmed by 7 bases and 0 bases, with 15 bases remaining between them. CDR1 and CDR2 from the germline V gene are PRHDT and FYEKMQ (reference sequence). The CDR3 consists of 15 residues.

V and J are TRBV7-6 and TRBJ1-1; TRBD1 is a possible D gene (6 bases). The germline V and J ends were trimmed by 8 bases and 2 bases, with 9 bases remaining between them. The CDR3 sequence is 12 residues long. Germline CDR1 and CDR2: SGHVS and FNYEAQ. CDR3 sequence: CASGGRNTEAFF. The CDR3 DNA reads as TGTGCCAGCGGGGGCAGAAACACTGAAGCTTTCTTT.

On this clone: Since a much larger clone is just one base distant, this may be a read error. This sequence joins TRBV7-9 and TRBJ2-1; 11 nucleotides line up with TRBD2. CDR1 and CDR2 from the germline V gene are SEHNR and FQNEAQ (reference sequence). CDR3 length: 15 amino acids. The CDR3 DNA reads TGTGCCAGCAGCTTCCGGACTAGCGGGTCCTATGAGCGGTTCTTC. Translated, it gives CASSFRTSGSYERFF.

The chain has TRBV5-4 and TRBJ2-7; D not certain. Trimming left V 3 bases short and J 1 base short, with 17 bases between. In germline, CDR1 is SGHNT, CDR2 YYREEE (reference sequence). This CDR3 region has 16 residues. This chain's CDR3 is CASSSTLDSYSYEQYF. CDR3 nucleotide sequence: TGTGCCAGCAGCTCCACCCTCGACTCCTATTCCTACGAGCAGTACTTC.

This clone was seen just once. The V call is TRBV16, the J call TRBJ2-7; D possibly corresponds to TRBD2 (6 bases). This CDR3 comprises 16 residues. V lost 2 bases, J lost 7 bases, and 21 bases lay in between. Germline-derived CDR1 and CDR2 are KGHSY and FQNENV. The CDR3 is CASSQVLGLVAGEQYF. In DNA form, the CDR3 reads TGTGCCAGCAGCCAAGTTCTAGGGCTCGTGGCGGGGGAGCAGTACTTC.

The chain links TRBV19 to TRBJ2-7; 12 nucleotides match TRBD1. Germline CDR1 reads LNHDA; CDR2 reads SQIVND (reference sequence). This CDR3 has 14 amino acids. Losses at the gene ends were 6 bases for V and 7 bases for J; bases not matched to a gene: 7. As DNA, the CDR3 is TGTGCCAGTAGCCCGGGACAGGGGGCGGGTGAGCAGTACTTC. It translates to CASSPGQGAGEQYF.

The V and J genes are TRBV5-8 and TRBJ2-1; D unclear. The V gene lost 2 bases and the J gene lost 3 bases, with 9 bases spanning the gap. The germline gives CDR1 SGHTS, CDR2 YDEGEE. CDR3 length: 14 amino acids. The CDR3 DNA reads TGTGCCAGCAGCTTAGACCGCTTCTACAATGAGCAGTTCTTC. Translated: CASSLDRFYNEQFF.

V usage is TRBV28 and J usage is TRBJ2-5; 11 bases fit TRBD2. The end of the DNA is better explained by TRBJ2-7, so the J call may be wrong. Germline assignment: CDR1 MDHEN and CDR2 SYDVKM. This CDR3 contains 16 residues. CDR3 sequence (DNA): TGTGCCAGCAGTTTCGCGACTAGCGGGGCAACCTACGAGCAGTACTTC. Residues: CASSFATSGATYEQYF.

The chain joins TRBV5-1 to TRBJ2-1; the match to TRBD2 covers 10 bases. The trim removed 0 bases at V and 10 bases at J, leaving 10 bases unmatched. Looked up from germline, CDR1 is SGHRS and CDR2 is YFSETQ. The CDR3 runs 16 residues. This CDR3 is CASSLDPAGGFLEQFF. Written as DNA, the CDR3 is TGCGCCAGCAGCTTGGATCCAGCGGGAGGGTTTTTGGAGCAGTTCTTC.

About this clone: This clone may be a read error of a much larger clone one base away. The chain joins TRBV18 to TRBJ2-3; D uncertain. The assigned J gene may be wrong: the sequence end matches TRBJ1-5 better. The V gene's germline CDR1 is KGHSH and CDR2 LQKENI. CDR3 length equals 14 residues. In DNA, the CDR3 is TGTGCCAGCTCACCCTCCGGGAGCACAGATACGCAGCATTTT. Its protein product is CASSPSGSTDTQHF.

The count of this clone is one. This CDR3 is CASTTGTGSGEQYF. The CDR3 nucleotides read TGTGCCAGCACCACCGGGACAGGGTCGGGCGAGCAGTACTTC. The V call is TRBV28, the J call TRBJ2-7; 9 nucleotides align to TRBD1. After removal of 7 bases from V and 6 bases from J, the junction contained 10 bases not matched to a gene. Germline V CDR1 and CDR2: MDHEN, SYDVKM. The CDR3 is 14 residues long.

This chain links TRBV30 with TRBJ1-3; 10 nucleotides align to TRBD1. V dropped 3 bases and J dropped 16; count of bases not matched to a gene: 6. This CDR3 contains 11 residues. Germline values: CDR1 GTSNPN, CDR2 SVGIG (reference sequence). DNA for the CDR3: TGTGCCTGGAGCACCGGGACAGGGGCGTATTTT. Protein: CAWSTGTGAYF.

The chain couples TRBV9 to TRBJ2-2; D might be TRBD1 or TRBD2, each matching 5 bases. Germline lookup yields CDR1 SGDLS and CDR2 YYNGEE. V shed 0 bases and J shed 3 bases, with 12 bases lying between them. This CDR3 has 16 residues. The CDR3 is CASSVDEGTYTGELFF. The CDR3 DNA is TGTGCCAGCAGCGTAGACGAGGGGACCTACACCGGGGAGCTGTTTTTT.

The chain combines TRBV9 with TRBJ2-6, with 9 nucleotides matching TRBD1. Germline loops: CDR1 SGDLS, CDR2 YYNGEE. Losses at the gene ends were 3 bases for V and 2 bases for J; bases not matched to a gene: 9. The CDR3 is 18 amino acids. CDR3 sequence: CASSASTGGAAGANVLTF. CDR3 DNA sequence: TGTGCCAGCAGCGCATCCACAGGGGGCGCGGCTGGGGCCAACGTCCTGACTTTC.

This clone has a single count. This sequence joins TRBV30 and TRBJ1-6; perhaps TRBD1 as D (5 bases). Trimming left V 2 bases short and J 4 bases short, with 15 bases between. Germline V CDR1 and CDR2: GTSNPN, SVGIG (reference sequence). The length of the CDR3 is 16 residues. The CDR3 nucleotides read TGTGCCTGGAGTCCTCTAGACAGCTTTTATAATTCACCCCTCCACTTT. Protein sequence: CAWSPLDSFYNSPLHF.

This chain uses TRBV7-9 with TRBJ2-7; TRBD2 is a possible D gene (5 bases). CDR3 length equals 13 residues. Looked up from germline, CDR1 is SEHNR and CDR2 is FQNEAQ (reference sequence). Trimming took off 1 base at V and 7 bases at J, with 11 bases between the two ends. The CDR3 DNA reads as TGTGCCAGCAGCTTAGGGACTTTGGGGGAGCAGTACTTC. It is translated as CASSLGTLGEQYF.

The J gene is TRBJ2-2, the V gene TRBV19, with D possibly matching TRBD1 (6 bases). Germline loops: CDR1 LNHDA, CDR2 SQIVND (reference sequence). CDR3 size: 13 residues. Trimming removed 7 bases at V and 5 bases at J, with 11 bases between. CDR3 sequence reads: CASNPRGTGELFF. CDR3 in DNA: TGTGCCAGTAATCCCAGGGGAACCGGGGAGCTGTTTTTT.

The chain recombines TRBV9 with TRBJ1-1; 7 nucleotides line up with TRBD1. Trimming took 4 bases from V and 0 from J; bases not matched to a gene: 3. Germline CDR1 and CDR2: SGDLS and YYNGEE. The CDR3 length is 14 residues. The DNA for the CDR3 is TGTGCCAGCAGCTCGGGACAGATGAACACTGAAGCTTTCTTT. Translation gives CASSSGQMNTEAFF.

The chain carries TRBV19 and TRBJ2-3; a possible D gene is TRBD1 (6 bases). Germline V gene sequence: CDR1 LNHDA, CDR2 SQIVND (reference sequence). The CDR3 has 14 amino acids. V lost 7 bases and J lost 2, with 13 bases in between. The CDR3 sequence is CASMGDRFTDTQYF. The CDR3 coding sequence is TGTGCCAGTATGGGAGACAGGTTCACAGATACGCAGTATTTT.